This T cell receptor (beta chain) originates from a study of blood T cell repertoires in COVID-19. TCRdb's copy holds only in-frame clones and misses some; the assay was immunoSEQ multiplex PCR. Here the sample spans tens of thousands of clones, roughly 89% being singletons. V lost 5 bases to trimming and J lost 5 bases, with 18 bases between them. The CDR3 runs 15 residues. Germline assignment: CDR1 MDHEN and CDR2 SYDVKM. Sequenced input: peripheral blood. The chain combines TRBV28 with TRBJ1-1; perhaps TRBD1 as D (5 bases). The sequence was collected from a man aged 45-65 years with active COVID-19. The DNA of the CDR3 is TGTGCCAGCAGTAGCCCTGGGGGGAGGAGAACTGAAGCTTTCTTT. Its translation: CASSSPGGRRTEAFF.